This TCR beta chain was obtained from a study of blood T cell repertoires in COVID-19. For the study at large: Both acute and convalescent COVID-19 samples were obtained from the United States, Italy and Spain. T cells, B-cell-depleted T cells, or PBMCs provided the cDNA or gDNA that served as material.

Followed longitudinally, the Seattle patients had been enrolled during active infection. Sequenced by immunoSEQ multiplex PCR; TCRdb stores in-frame clones only, minus some. The table has roughly 190,000 clones, roughly 80% seen once. Material for sequencing was peripheral blood. This receptor was obtained from a woman in her sixties or seventies with COVID-19, enrolled during active disease.

Written as DNA, the CDR3 is TGTGCCAGCAGTAAAACGGGCTATGGCTACACCTTC. This gives the protein CASSKTGYGYTF. The chain has TRBV25-1 and TRBJ1-2; D is unclear. This CDR3 has 12 residues. V shed 5 bases and J shed 4 bases, with 8 bases lying between them. The germline V gene has CDR1 MGHDK and CDR2 SYGVNS.